This is a list of T cell receptor beta chains from one sample in a study of shared clonotypes between healthy human individuals. Using immunoSEQ multiplex PCR, the repertoire was profiled, and TCRdb retains in-frame clones only, with some absent. The sample carries almost 750,000 clones, just under 75% recorded once. The sample taken for sequencing was memory CD4+ T cells sorted from blood. The receptors shown here come from a woman between 25 and 40 years old in good health. The CDR3 runs from the conserved cysteine through the conserved F or W.

V gene: TRBV2; CDR3 protein: CASSPHGQNLMNTEAFF
V gene: TRBV5-1; CDR3 protein: CASSSTIGTPSYNEQFF
V gene: TRBV30; CDR3 protein: CAWSVGGPNEKLFF
V gene: TRBV4-1; CDR3 protein: CASSSRRSNQETQYF
V gene: TRBV4-2; CDR3 protein: CASSKRGTSYNEQFF
V gene: TRBV7-8; CDR3 protein: CASSSTKDRAAEAFF
V gene: TRBV5-1; CDR3 protein: CASSLGSLLNTEAFF
V gene: TRBV28; CDR3 protein: CASSPGTTYEQYF
V gene: TRBV19; CDR3 protein: CATQIRDSMNEQFF
V gene: TRBV28; CDR3 protein: CASTAGNYNEQFF
V gene: TRBV28; CDR3 protein: CASSLSHSGETQYF
V gene: TRBV5-1; CDR3 protein: CASSFGEVTDTQYF
V gene: TRBV7-2; CDR3 protein: CASSLGTGLGEQYF
V gene: TRBV5-6; CDR3 protein: CASSLQFNNVRTGELFF
V gene: TRBV7-6; CDR3 protein: CASSLIAGVVALSGANVLTF
V gene: TRBV14; CDR3 protein: CASSRTLANYGYTF
V gene: TRBV11-3; CDR3 protein: CASSRHRLAYSTDTQYF
V gene: TRBV5-1; CDR3 protein: CASSVVTSGRAGQETQYF
V gene: TRBV2; CDR3 protein: CASSARGEGEKLFF
V gene: TRBV29-1; CDR3 protein: CSVETGGGTDTQYF
V gene: TRBV7-7; CDR3 protein: CASSLVPGHRNEQFF
V gene: TRBV7-9; CDR3 protein: CASSSTGWEQYF
V gene: TRBV2; CDR3 protein: CASKTGRWNEQYF
V gene: TRBV6-6; CDR3 protein: CASSSPSRGDTEAFF
V gene: TRBV5-4; CDR3 protein: CAIAGQVNTGELFF
V gene: TRBV5-1; CDR3 protein: CASSPNSGGGSYEQYF
V gene: TRBV9; CDR3 protein: CASSAWDRDGFGANVLTF
V gene: TRBV2; CDR3 protein: CASSEGQGSHQPQHF
V gene: TRBV27; CDR3 protein: CASSLSGLALSYEQYF
V gene: TRBV6-1; CDR3 protein: CASSLGVDRTNEQFF
V gene: TRBV27; CDR3 protein: CASSLSRTSGNTQYF
V gene: TRBV6-5; CDR3 protein: CASSYAPDRAEAFF